The rows below give T cell receptor beta chains drawn from one sample of a study of cytomegalovirus exposure and HLA in healthy donors. The data were produced by immunoSEQ multiplex PCR, yet TCRdb's version contains in-frame clones alone and is incomplete. The sample has around 140,000 clones, 72% seen once. The specimen was PBMCs. The receptor source for this set is a man between 45 and 60 years old in good health and CMV-seropositive. The CDR3 runs from the conserved cysteine through the conserved F or W. A D gene is named only where the DNA matches it firmly. Clone size is not always given. Where it is, it says once, few, many or a class for expanded clones.

.	once	TRBJ2-7	TRBV11-3	TGTGCCAGCAGCCCACACGGGGGGGACAGCGAGCAGTACTTC	CASSPHGGDSEQYF
TRBD2	few	TRBJ2-1	TRBV5-8	TGTGCCAGCAGCGGCGCTAGCGGGAGTATTTACAATGAGCAGTTCTTC	CASSGASGSIYNEQFF
TRBD1	.	TRBJ2-7	TRBV4-3	TGCGCCAGCAGCCAAGATAGGGCAGGGGGCTCCTACGAGCAGTACTTC	CASSQDRAGGSYEQYF
TRBD1	.	TRBJ1-5	TRBV2	TGTGCCAGCAGCAGACAGGGGAAGGGTCAGCCCCAGCATTTT	CASSRQGKGQPQHF
.	.	TRBJ2-5	TRBV7-3	TGTGCCAGCAGCTTGGCCGTCCAAGAGACCCAGTACTTC	CASSLAVQETQYF
.	.	TRBJ2-2	TRBV11-3	TGTGCCAGCAGCTTACGCGGCGCCACTGGCACCGGGGAGCTGTTTTTT	CASSLRGATGTGELFF
TRBD1	.	TRBJ2-7	TRBV9	TGTGCCAGCAGCGTAACGGACAGGGCCTACGAGCAGTACTTC	CASSVTDRAYEQYF
.	.	TRBJ2-1	TRBV29-1	TGCAGCGTTGGGACTGTGAACAATGAGCAGTTCTTC	CSVGTVNNEQFF
TRBD1	.	TRBJ2-3	TRBV18	TGTGCCAGCTCACCACGCCAGGGGGCAGATACGCAGTATTTT	CASSPRQGADTQYF
.	.	TRBJ2-2	TRBV12-1	TGTGCCAGCACCAGACAGGACACCGGGGAGCTGTTTTTT	CASTRQDTGELFF
.	.	TRBJ1-2	TRBV11-1	TGTGCCAGCAGCCTGGAAGCGAGCTATGGCTACACCTTC	CASSLEASYGYTF
.	.	TRBJ2-7	TRBV7-9	TGTTCCAGCAGTCCAACAGCCTATTACAACTCCTACGAGCAGTACTTC	CSSSPTAYYNSYEQYF
TRBD2	.	TRBJ2-6	TRBV19	TGTGCCAGTTACGGGAGGAGTGGGGCCAACGTCCTGACTTTC	CASYGRSGANVLTF
.	.	TRBJ2-2	TRBV7-2	TGTGCCAGCACCCCGGACAGATCGAGACCCGGGGAGCTGTTTTTT	CASTPDRSRPGELFF
.	few	TRBJ1-6	TRBV13	TGTGCCAGCAGCTTAGGAGGGACTACAGCTAACCGAGCTTTTGGTAATTCACCCCTCCACTTT	CASSLGGTTANRAFGNSPLHF
.	.	TRBJ2-1	TRBV25-1	TGTGCCAGCAGTGAACCCAGCTCCTACAATGAGCAGTTCTTC	CASSEPSSYNEQFF
.	.	TRBJ1-5	TRBV6-5	TGTGCCAGCAGTTTAAACAGGGGCAATCAGCCCCAGCATTTT	CASSLNRGNQPQHF
.	.	TRBJ2-4	TRBV7-2	TGTGCCAGCAGCTACGGAACTAGTGATGGCAAAAACATTCAGTACTTC	CASSYGTSDGKNIQYF
TRBD2	.	TRBJ2-3	TRBV12-5	TGTGCTAGTGGTTTGGTACGGAGTTTCTTGGGGGGGAACCACACAGATACGCAGTATTTT	CASGLVRSFLGGNHTDTQYF
.	.	TRBJ1-3	TRBV5-4	TGTGCCAGCAGCACAGGAGTTTCGGGTTCTGGAAACACCATATATTTT	CASSTGVSGSGNTIYF
.	.	TRBJ1-1	TRBV6-1	TGTGCCAGCAGTGAACGATGGGGCGGAGGGACTGAAGCTTTCTTT	CASSERWGGGTEAFF
TRBD1	.	TRBJ1-2	TRBV6-6	TGTGCCAGCAGTTCACAGGGGGAAACAGGGTATGGCTACACCTTC	CASSSQGETGYGYTF
TRBD1	.	TRBJ1-1	TRBV6-1	TGTGCCAGCAGTGAGGGACAGGGGATGAACACTGAAGCTTTCTTT	CASSEGQGMNTEAFF
TRBD2	.	TRBJ2-1	TRBV5-6	TGTGCCAGCAGCCCCGTTAGTAGCGGGGGACCCCGCTCCTACAATGAGCAGTTCTTC	CASSPVSSGGPRSYNEQFF
.	.	TRBJ1-4	TRBV6-6	TGTGCCAGCAGCACACAGGAAACTAATGAAAAACTGTTTTTT	CASSTQETNEKLFF
.	.	TRBJ2-7	TRBV5-6	TGTGCCAGCAGGACGACGGGAAGACACGAGCAGTACTTC	CASRTTGRHEQYF
.	.	TRBJ1-1	TRBV11-3	TGTGCCAGCAGCCCCCCCGACGCCACTATGAACACTGAAGCTTTCTTT	CASSPPDATMNTEAFF
.	few	TRBJ1-4	TRBV7-8	TGTGCCAGCAGCTTATACGGAGGAGGTGAAAAACTGTTTTTT	CASSLYGGGEKLFF
.	.	TRBJ1-5	TRBV6-1	TGTGCCAGCGGGGGGAATCAGCCCCAGCATTTT	CASGGNQPQHF
TRBD1	.	TRBJ1-2	TRBV5-1	TGCGCCAGCAGCTTGGCAGGGGGCCAAAGAGGTGGCTACACCTTC	CASSLAGGQRGGYTF
TRBD2	.	TRBJ2-1	TRBV5-1	TGCGCCAGCAGCCCTGATGCGCGGGAGTCTTACAATGAGCAGTTCTTC	CASSPDARESYNEQFF
.	.	TRBJ1-2	TRBV7-2	TGTGCCAGCAGCTTACGCGTGGCTTCGGGAGACTATGGCTACACCTTC	CASSLRVASGDYGYTF
.	.	TRBJ2-7	TRBV5-5	TGTGCCAGCAGCTTGACAGTCCTGAGCTCCTACGAGCAGTACTTC	CASSLTVLSSYEQYF
TRBD1	few	TRBJ2-3	TRBV5-1	TGCGCCAGCAGCTCGGACAGGGGGCCCCCAGATACGCAGTATTTT	CASSSDRGPPDTQYF
TRBD1	once	TRBJ1-2	TRBV5-1	TGCGCCAGCAGCGCCGACAGGGTCTATGGCTACACCTTC	CASSADRVYGYTF
.	.	TRBJ2-2	TRBV2	TGTGCCAGCCGATGGACTCCCGCAGGAGGCACCGGGGAGCTGTTTTTT	CASRWTPAGGTGELFF
.	.	TRBJ2-5	TRBV7-9	TGTGCCAGCAGCTTAGCCTTTTATTCGGGGGAAGAGACCCAGTACTTC	CASSLAFYSGEETQYF
.	.	TRBJ1-5	TRBV6-6	TGTGCCAGCAGTTATTTCGAGCAGGGGCCCCAGCATTTT	CASSYFEQGPQHF
.	.	TRBJ2-2	TRBV4-2	TGTGCCAGCAGCCAAGACAGTACCGGGGAGCTGTTTTTT	CASSQDSTGELFF
TRBD1	.	TRBJ1-4	TRBV27	TGTGCCAGCAGTTTAACAGGGGGGCGGGCAACTAATGAAAAACTGTTTTTT	CASSLTGGRATNEKLFF
TRBD1	.	TRBJ1-1	TRBV5-1	TGCGCCAGCGGGGTGGGACAGGGGTTGAACACTGAAGCTTTCTTT	CASGVGQGLNTEAFF
.	.	TRBJ1-1	TRBV7-9	TGTGCCAGCAGCCTACTAACTGAAGCTTTCTTT	CASSLLTEAFF
TRBD1	.	TRBJ1-1	TRBV6-1	TGTGCCAGCAGACCCAGACAGGGGGCGAACACTGAAGCTTTCTTT	CASRPRQGANTEAFF
.	.	TRBJ2-5	TRBV5-4	TGTGCCAGCAGGACTGCCGCTAAAGAGACCCAGTACTTC	CASRTAAKETQYF
.	.	TRBJ2-7	TRBV2	TGTGCCGGAGGAGGGACTGGCTCCTACGAGCAGTACTTC	CAGGGTGSYEQYF
TRBD2	.	TRBJ2-5	TRBV7-2	TGTGCCAGCAGCTTCTCTAGCGGCGCAGAGACCCAGTACTTC	CASSFSSGAETQYF
TRBD2	.	TRBJ2-2	TRBV5-4	TGTGCCAGCAGCTTGGAACTTGGCGGGAGTATAGCCGGGGAGCTGTTTTTT	CASSLELGGSIAGELFF
.	.	TRBJ1-3	TRBV9	TGTGCCAGCAGCGTAGGAAGGGGGAGTCCCTTGAGCTCTGGAAACACCATATATTTT	CASSVGRGSPLSSGNTIYF